Listed below are T cell receptor beta chains from one sample, sequenced in a study of T cell responses to AZD1222 COVID-19 vaccine. Profiled with immunoSEQ multiplex PCR; TCRdb holds only in-frame clones, not every one. The sample yields 130,000 or so clones, 80% to 90% seen once. The sample in question was peripheral blood, obtained on day 0 of AZD1222 vaccination. All receptors come from an adult in good health. Each CDR3 is given with its conserved first and last residue. Fields, in order: J gene, clone size, D gene, V gene, CDR3 protein, CDR3 DNA. A D gene is named only where the DNA matches it firmly. Clone size, where shown, is once, few, many, or a class for clones that have expanded.

TRBJ2-7	-	TRBD2	TRBV7-2	CASRSSGGAAYEQYF	TGTGCCAGCAGGAGTAGCGGGGGGGCGGCCTACGAGCAGTACTTC
TRBJ1-1	-	-	TRBV14	CASSQEKGRMNTEAFF	TGTGCCAGCAGCCAAGAAAAGGGAAGGATGAACACTGAAGCTTTCTTT
TRBJ2-7	-	TRBD1	TRBV6-5	CASSYSAGGGSYEQYF	TGTGCCAGCAGTTACTCAGCAGGGGGCGGCTCCTACGAGCAGTACTTC
TRBJ2-7	-	TRBD2	TRBV24-1	CATPAVAGVYEQYF	TGTGCCACCCCCGCGGTAGCGGGAGTCTACGAGCAGTACTTC
TRBJ2-6	-	-	TRBV13	CASSFRIRQGYSGANVLTF	TGTGCCAGCAGCTTCCGGATTAGGCAGGGATACTCTGGGGCCAACGTCCTGACTTTC
TRBJ2-7	once	-	TRBV19	CASSIGKAPTEQYF	TGTGCCAGTAGTATCGGGAAGGCACCAACCGAGCAGTACTTC
TRBJ2-5	-	TRBD1	TRBV28	CASSRRSTGGVQETQYF	TGTGCCAGCAGTCGGCGGTCGACAGGGGGCGTTCAAGAGACCCAGTACTTC
TRBJ1-2	many	TRBD1	TRBV7-9	CASRSGTGGLYGYTF	TGTGCCAGCAGATCCGGGACAGGGGGCCTTTATGGCTACACCTTC
TRBJ1-4	-	TRBD1	TRBV27	CASSWRQGKLFF	TGTGCCAGCAGTTGGAGACAGGGGAAACTGTTTTTT
TRBJ2-7	once	TRBD1	TRBV6-5	CASSFDRGPAYEQYF	TGTGCCAGCAGTTTCGACAGGGGCCCTGCCTACGAGCAGTACTTC
TRBJ2-7	-	-	TRBV28	CASTHNYEQYF	TGTGCCAGCACCCACAACTACGAGCAGTACTTC